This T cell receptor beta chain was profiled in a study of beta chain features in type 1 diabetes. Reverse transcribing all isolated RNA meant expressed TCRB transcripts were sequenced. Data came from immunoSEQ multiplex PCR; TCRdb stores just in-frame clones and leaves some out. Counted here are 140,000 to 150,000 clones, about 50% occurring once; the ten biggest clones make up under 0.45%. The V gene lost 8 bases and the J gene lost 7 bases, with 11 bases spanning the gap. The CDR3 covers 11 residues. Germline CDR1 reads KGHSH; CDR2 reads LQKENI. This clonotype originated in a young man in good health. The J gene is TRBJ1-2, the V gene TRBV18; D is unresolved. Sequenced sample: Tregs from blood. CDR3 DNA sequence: TGTGCCAGCGGCCAGGCATCTGGCTACACCTTC. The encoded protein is CASGQASGYTF.